This record concerns one TCR beta chain sequence. The specificity of this receptor is unknown. Base qualities are missing; no much larger clone stands one base away. From a lookup of the germline V gene, CDR1 and CDR2 are SGHAT and FQNNGV. The V and J ends are trimmed by 2 bases and 4 bases, leaving 11 bases between them. The CDR3 numbers 14 residues from cysteine through phenylalanine. The read is trimmed to its CDR3 DNA, 42 bases read in frame from base 1. The sample is drawn from a study of hypomethylating agent response in myelodysplastic syndrome (dated by TCRdb to about 2021). For the wider study: The hypomethylating agent given was azacitidine in 8 of 11 patients and decitabine in 3 of 11 patients. Of the myelodysplastic syndrome patients in the cohort, several were male and 2 were female. A mean patient age of approximately 72 +/- 6.3 years was recorded, and a diploid cytogenetic profile was observed most commonly. The mutation found most frequently was TET2, which appeared in 5 of the 11 patients. Roughly six patients responded with complete response or hematologic improvement, and about five patients were non-responders. Response was defined as complete response or hematologic improvement, and any patient who met neither criterion was considered a non-responder.

T-cell subsets were not sorted, so the analysis was performed on bulk bone marrow. Bone marrow from about a dozen myelodysplastic syndrome patients, collected before and after hypomethylating agent therapy, underwent immunosequencing of the TCR beta CDR3 regions. For longitudinal repertoire tracking, a baseline bone marrow plus two to three bone marrows at different post-treatment timepoints were contributed by each patient. Whole bone marrow served as the source for genomic DNA extraction, with DNA quality checked using TapeStation, NanoDrop OneC and PicoGreen assays. Paper-wide results and their limitations: After treatment with a hypomethylating agent, no significant changes in richness, rarefaction diversity or clonality were seen, whether all patients were considered together or each response group separately. Responders more often showed novel clonotypes emerging, while non-responders displayed more contracted clonotypes after treatment. Only 10 to 12 patients were analyzed, making the cohort small. Healthy control donors were not age-matched to MDS patients, which could have impacted the MDS versus healthy comparison. Possible recognition of novel MDS antigens by the shared GLIPH2 clusters was not confirmed, and experimental validation of that possible recognition is needed.

Libraries came from the immunoSEQ multiplex PCR assay. Survey resolution was used, with two replicates of approximately 200 ng each, totaling approximately 400 ng of DNA per sample. Rearranged TCRB sequences in genomic DNA were detected with the hsTCRB kit using multiplex PCR primers targeting V and J genes. In the first PCR, the CDR3 region was amplified for around 28 cycles with the QIAGEN Multiplex PCR Kit. Sample barcodes and Illumina adapters were attached to each replicate during a second PCR lasting 7 to 9 cycles. A QuantStudio 6 together with the KAPA library quantification kit was used to quantify the pooled libraries. Approximately 16 pM of pooled libraries were sequenced on an Illumina MiSeq with 156-cycle single-end reads and a 15-cycle index read. In the original analysis: VDJdb annotation flagged less than 2% of about 180,000 unique clonotypes as previously reported viral-epitope-specific. The immunoSEQ Data Assistant and immunoSEQ Analyzer turned the raw reads into TCRB repertoires that were normalized and annotated. Clonotypes were analyzed with BioAnalyzer and version 0.6.5 of the immunarch R package. Before richness was estimated, every repertoire was downsampled to the clone count of the smallest repertoire. Fisher's exact tests classified clonotypes as expanded, contracted or novel, with novel meaning zero frequency before treatment. Significantly changed CDR3 beta sequences were clustered with GLIPH2 using simulation_depth=1000 and kmer_min_depth=3, and CDR3s shorter than five residues were excluded. TCRdb's version of the immuneACCESS table is confined to in-frame rearrangements and falls short of the full clone set. An unresolved V gene accounts for under half of the shortfall where checked; the remainder is of unknown origin. V, J and clone size derive from that table, while D and trimming were established from the DNA sequence. Here the sample has approximately 5,900 clones; around four fifths occur a single time. Clones ranked in the top ten supply about 9.7% of the sample.

The chain is encoded by TRBV11-2 joined to TRBJ1-1; the best D guess is TRBD1, with 5 bases matching. The sequenced sample was bone marrow, obtained before or after starting hypomethylating agent treatment for myelodysplastic syndrome (not recorded which). The sequence came from a human donor with myelodysplastic syndrome. The CDR3: CASSLSAGSTEAFF. The sequenced DNA is TGTGCCAGCAGCTTATCCGCAGGGAGCACTGAAGCTTTCTTT.